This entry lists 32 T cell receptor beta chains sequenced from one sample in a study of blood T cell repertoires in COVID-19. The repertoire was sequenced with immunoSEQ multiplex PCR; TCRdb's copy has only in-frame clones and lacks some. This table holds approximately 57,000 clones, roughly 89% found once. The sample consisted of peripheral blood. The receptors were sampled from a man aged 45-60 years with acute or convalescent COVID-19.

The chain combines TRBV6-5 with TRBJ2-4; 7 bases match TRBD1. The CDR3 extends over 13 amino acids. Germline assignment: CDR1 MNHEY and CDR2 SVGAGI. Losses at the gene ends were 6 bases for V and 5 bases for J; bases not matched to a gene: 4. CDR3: CASRNRGENIQYF. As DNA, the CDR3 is TGTGCCAGCAGAAACAGGGGAGAAAACATTCAGTACTTC.

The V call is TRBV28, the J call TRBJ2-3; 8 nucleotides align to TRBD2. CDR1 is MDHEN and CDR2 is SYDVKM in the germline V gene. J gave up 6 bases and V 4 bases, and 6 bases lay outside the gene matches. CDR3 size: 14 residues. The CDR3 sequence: CASSSSGWGDTQYF. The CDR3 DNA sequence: TGTGCCAGCAGTTCTAGCGGGTGGGGGGATACGCAGTATTTT.

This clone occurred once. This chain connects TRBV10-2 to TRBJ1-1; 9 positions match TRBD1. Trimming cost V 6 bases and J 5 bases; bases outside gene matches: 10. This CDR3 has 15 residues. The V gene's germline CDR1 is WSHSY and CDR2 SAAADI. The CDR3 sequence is CASRPGTGRLTEAFF. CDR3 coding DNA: TGCGCCAGCAGACCCGGGACAGGGAGACTTACTGAAGCTTTCTTT.

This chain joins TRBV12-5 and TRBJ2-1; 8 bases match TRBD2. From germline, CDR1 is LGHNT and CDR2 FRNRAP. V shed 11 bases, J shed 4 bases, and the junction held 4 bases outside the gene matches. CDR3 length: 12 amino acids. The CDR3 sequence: CAFSGGYNEQFF. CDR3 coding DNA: TGTGCTTTCTCGGGGGGGTACAATGAGCAGTTCTTC.

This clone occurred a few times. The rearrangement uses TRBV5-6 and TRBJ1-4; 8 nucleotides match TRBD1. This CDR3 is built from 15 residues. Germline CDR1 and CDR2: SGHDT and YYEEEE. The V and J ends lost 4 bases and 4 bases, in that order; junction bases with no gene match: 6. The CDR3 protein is CASSASTGVNEKLFF. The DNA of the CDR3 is TGTGCCAGCAGCGCCTCGACAGGGGTTAATGAAAAACTGTTTTTT.

As DNA, the CDR3 is TGTGCCAGCAGTGACTCCCCAGCGGGATCGGGGAATGAGCAGTTCTTC. Its protein product is CASSDSPAGSGNEQFF. The rearrangement joins TRBV6-4 to TRBJ2-1; TRBD2 agrees at 7 bases. The germline V gene has CDR1 MRHNA and CDR2 SNTAGT. This CDR3 has 16 amino acids. Trimming at V came to 0 bases and at J to 7 bases, leaving 9 bases not matched to a gene.

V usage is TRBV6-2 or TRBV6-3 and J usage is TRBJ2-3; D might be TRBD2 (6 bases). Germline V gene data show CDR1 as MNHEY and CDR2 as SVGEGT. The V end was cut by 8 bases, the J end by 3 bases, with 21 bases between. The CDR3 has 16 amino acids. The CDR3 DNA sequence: TGTGCCAGCGGCCTAAGGGGTCCCCGGGGGACAGATACGCAGTATTTT. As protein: CASGLRGPRGTDTQYF.

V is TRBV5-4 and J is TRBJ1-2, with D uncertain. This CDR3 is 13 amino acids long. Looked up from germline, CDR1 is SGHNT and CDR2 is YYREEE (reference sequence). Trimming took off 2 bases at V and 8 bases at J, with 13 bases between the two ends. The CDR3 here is CASSFPVTDGYTF. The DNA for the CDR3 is TGTGCCAGCAGCTTTCCAGTCACAGACGGCTACACCTTC.

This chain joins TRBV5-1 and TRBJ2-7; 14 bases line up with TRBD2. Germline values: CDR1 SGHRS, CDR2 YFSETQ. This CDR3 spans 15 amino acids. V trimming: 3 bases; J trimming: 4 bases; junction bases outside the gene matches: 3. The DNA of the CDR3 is TGCGCCAGCAGCTACGGACTAGCGGGAGGTTACGAGCAGTACTTC. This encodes CASSYGLAGGYEQYF.

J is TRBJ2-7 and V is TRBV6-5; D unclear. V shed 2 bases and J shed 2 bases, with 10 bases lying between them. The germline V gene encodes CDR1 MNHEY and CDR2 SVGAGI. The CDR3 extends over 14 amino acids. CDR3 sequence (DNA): TGTGCCAGCAGTTACCGCCTCGGTCCCTACGAGCAGTACTTC. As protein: CASSYRLGPYEQYF.

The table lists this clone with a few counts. The CDR3 DNA reads TGTGCCAGCAGCCCCCGACAGGGGGCGGAAGGCTACACCTTC. This encodes CASSPRQGAEGYTF. The rearrangement links TRBV9 to TRBJ1-2; 10 positions match TRBD1. The CDR3 length is 14 residues. Germline V lookup: CDR1 SGDLS, CDR2 YYNGEE. V shed 4 bases and J 8 bases; nucleotides not matched to a gene: 8.

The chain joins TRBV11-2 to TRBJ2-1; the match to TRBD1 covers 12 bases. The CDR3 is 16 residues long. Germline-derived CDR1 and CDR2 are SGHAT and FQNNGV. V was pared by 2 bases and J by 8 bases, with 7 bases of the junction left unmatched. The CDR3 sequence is CASSLLSGQGAHEQFF. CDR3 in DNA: TGTGCCAGCAGCTTACTCTCGGGACAGGGGGCCCATGAGCAGTTCTTC.

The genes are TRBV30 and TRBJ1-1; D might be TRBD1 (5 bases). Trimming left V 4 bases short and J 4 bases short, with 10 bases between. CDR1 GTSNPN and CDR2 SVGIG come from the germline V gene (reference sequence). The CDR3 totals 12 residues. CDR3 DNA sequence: TGTGCCTGGATCGCGGGGGGCACTGAAGCTTTCTTT. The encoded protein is CAWIAGGTEAFF.

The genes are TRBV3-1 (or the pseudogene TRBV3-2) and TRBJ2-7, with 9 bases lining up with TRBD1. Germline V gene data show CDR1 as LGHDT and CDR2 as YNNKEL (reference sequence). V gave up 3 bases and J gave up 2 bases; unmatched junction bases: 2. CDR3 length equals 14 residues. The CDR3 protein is CASSHRTGAYEQYF. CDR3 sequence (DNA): TGTGCCAGCAGCCACAGGACAGGGGCCTACGAGCAGTACTTC.

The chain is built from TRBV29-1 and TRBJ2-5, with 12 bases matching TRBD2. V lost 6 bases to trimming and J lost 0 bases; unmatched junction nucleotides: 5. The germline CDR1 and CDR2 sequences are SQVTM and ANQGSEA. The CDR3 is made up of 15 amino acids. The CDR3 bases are TGCAGCGTCGAAACTAGCGGGAGGTACCAAGAGACCCAGTACTTC. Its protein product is CSVETSGRYQETQYF. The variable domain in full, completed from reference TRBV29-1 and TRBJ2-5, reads SAVISQKPSRDICQRGTSLTIQCQVDSQVTMMFWYRQQPGQSLTLIATANQGSEATYESGFVIDKFPISRPNLTFSTLTVSNMSPEDSSIYLCSVETSGRYQETQYFGPGTRLLVL.

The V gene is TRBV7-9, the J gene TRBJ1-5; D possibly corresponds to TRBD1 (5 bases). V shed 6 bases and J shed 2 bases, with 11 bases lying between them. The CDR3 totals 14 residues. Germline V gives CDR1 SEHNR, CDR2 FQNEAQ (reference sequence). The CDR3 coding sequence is TGTGCCAGCAGGGCAGGGATGGGCAATCAGCCCCAGCATTTT. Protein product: CASRAGMGNQPQHF.

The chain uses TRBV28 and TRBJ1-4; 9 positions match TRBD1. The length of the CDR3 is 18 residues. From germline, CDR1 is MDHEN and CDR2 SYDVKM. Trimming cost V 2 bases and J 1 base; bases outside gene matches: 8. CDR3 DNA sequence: TGTGCCAGCAGTTTACGGAGGACAGGGGACGGAACTAATGAAAAACTGTTTTTT. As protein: CASSLRRTGDGTNEKLFF. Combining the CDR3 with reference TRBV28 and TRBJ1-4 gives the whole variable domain DVKVTQSSRYLVKRTGEKVFLECVQDMDHENMFWYRQDPGLGLRLIYFSYDVKMKEKGDIPEGYSVSREKKERFSLILESASTNQTSMYLCASSLRRTGDGTNEKLFFGSGTQLSVL.

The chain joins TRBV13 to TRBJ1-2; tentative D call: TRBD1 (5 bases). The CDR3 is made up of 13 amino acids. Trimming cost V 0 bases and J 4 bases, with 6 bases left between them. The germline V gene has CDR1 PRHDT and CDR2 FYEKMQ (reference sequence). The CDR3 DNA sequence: TGTGCCAGCAGCTTAGGGGGGGGCTATGGCTACACCTTC. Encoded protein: CASSLGGGYGYTF.

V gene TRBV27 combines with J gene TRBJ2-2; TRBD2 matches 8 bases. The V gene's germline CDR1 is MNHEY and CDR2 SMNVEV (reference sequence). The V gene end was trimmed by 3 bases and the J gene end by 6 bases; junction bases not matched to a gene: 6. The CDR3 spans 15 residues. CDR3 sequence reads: CASSLIAGLAGELFF. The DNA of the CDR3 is TGTGCCAGCAGTTTGATAGCGGGACTTGCCGGGGAGCTGTTTTTT.

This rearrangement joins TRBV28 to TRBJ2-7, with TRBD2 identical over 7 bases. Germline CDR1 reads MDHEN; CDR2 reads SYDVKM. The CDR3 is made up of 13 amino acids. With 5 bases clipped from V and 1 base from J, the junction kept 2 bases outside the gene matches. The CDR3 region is CASSQAGSYEQYF. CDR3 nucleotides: TGTGCCAGCAGTCAAGCGGGGTCCTACGAGCAGTACTTC.

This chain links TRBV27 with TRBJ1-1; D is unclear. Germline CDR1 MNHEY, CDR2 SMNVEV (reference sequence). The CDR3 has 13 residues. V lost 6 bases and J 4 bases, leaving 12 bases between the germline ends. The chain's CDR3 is CASSTVATTEAFF. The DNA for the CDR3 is TGTGCCAGCAGCACAGTGGCGACCACTGAAGCTTTCTTT.

The CDR3 DNA reads as TGTGCCAGCAGAAAACAGGGAGATCGTGGCTACACCTTC. This sequence encodes CASRKQGDRGYTF. The rearrangement uses TRBV6-5 and TRBJ1-2; D perhaps matches TRBD1 (6 bases). CDR3 length: 13 residues. Germline V gene data show CDR1 as MNHEY and CDR2 as SVGAGI. Trimming took 6 bases from V and 7 from J, leaving 15 bases between them.

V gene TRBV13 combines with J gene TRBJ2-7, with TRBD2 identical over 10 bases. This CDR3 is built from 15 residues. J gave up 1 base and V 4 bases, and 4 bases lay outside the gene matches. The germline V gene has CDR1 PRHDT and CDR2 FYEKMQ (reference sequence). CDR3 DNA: TGTGCCAGCAGCTCCAGGACTAGCGGATCCTACGAGCAGTACTTC. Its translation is CASSSRTSGSYEQYF.

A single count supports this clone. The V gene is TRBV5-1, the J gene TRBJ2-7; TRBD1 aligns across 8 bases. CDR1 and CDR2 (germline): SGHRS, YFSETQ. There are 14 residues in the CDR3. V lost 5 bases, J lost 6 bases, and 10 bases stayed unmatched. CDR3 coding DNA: TGCGCCAGCAGTCTCGGACAGGGCAGAGGCGAGCAGTACTTC. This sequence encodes CASSLGQGRGEQYF.

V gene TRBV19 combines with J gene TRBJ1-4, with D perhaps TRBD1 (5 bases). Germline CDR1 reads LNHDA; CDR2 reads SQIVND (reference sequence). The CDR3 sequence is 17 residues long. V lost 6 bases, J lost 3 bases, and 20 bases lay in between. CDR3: CASSKISRMGPNEKLFF. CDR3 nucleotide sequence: TGTGCCAGTAGCAAAATAAGCAGGATGGGGCCTAATGAAAAACTGTTTTTT.

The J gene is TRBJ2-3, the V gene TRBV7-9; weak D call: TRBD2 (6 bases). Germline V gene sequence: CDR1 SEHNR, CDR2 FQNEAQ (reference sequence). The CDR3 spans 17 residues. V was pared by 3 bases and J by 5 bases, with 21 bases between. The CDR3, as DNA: TGTGCCAGCAGCTTCCTACGTAGCGGAGGGGTTAGAGATACGCAGTATTTT. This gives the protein CASSFLRSGGVRDTQYF.

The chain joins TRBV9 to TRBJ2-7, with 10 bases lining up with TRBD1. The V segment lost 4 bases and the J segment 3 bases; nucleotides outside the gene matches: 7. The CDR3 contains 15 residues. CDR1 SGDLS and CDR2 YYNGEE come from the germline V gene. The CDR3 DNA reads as TGTGCCAGCAGCTCTTTCAGGGACAGGGGCTACGAGCAGTACTTC. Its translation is CASSSFRDRGYEQYF.

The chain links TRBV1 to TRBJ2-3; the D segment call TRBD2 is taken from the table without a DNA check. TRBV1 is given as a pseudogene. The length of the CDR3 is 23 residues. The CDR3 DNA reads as TGCACCAGCAGCCAAGGAAAGGTGGACTTTTGCGACCTAACCTCGGCATCGGGAGATACGCAGTATTTT. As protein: CTSSQGKVDFCDLTSASGDTQYF.

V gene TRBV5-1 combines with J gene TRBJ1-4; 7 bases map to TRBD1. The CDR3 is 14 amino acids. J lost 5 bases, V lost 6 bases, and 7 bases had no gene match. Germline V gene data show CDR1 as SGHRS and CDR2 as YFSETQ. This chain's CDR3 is CASTWTGPNEKLFF. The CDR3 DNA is TGCGCCAGCACCTGGACAGGTCCAAATGAAAAACTGTTTTTT.

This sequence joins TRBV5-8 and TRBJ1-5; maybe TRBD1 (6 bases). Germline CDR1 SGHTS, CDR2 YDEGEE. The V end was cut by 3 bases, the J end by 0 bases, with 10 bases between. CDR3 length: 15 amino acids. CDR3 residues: CASSYTGNSNQPQHF. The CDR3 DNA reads TGTGCCAGCAGCTATACAGGGAATAGCAATCAGCCCCAGCATTTT.

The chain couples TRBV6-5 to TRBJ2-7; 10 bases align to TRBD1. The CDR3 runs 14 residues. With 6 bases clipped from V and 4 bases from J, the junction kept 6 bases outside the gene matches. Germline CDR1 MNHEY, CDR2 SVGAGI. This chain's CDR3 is CASSLRDRGYEQYF. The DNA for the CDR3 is TGTGCCAGCAGCCTCCGGGACAGGGGTTACGAGCAGTACTTC.

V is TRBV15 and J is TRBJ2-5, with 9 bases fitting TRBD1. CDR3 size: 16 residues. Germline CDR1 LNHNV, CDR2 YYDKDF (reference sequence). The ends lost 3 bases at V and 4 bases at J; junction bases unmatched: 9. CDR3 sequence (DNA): TGTGCCACCAGCAGCCCCGGGACAGGGCGAAGAGAGACCCAGTACTTC. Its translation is CATSSPGTGRRETQYF.